The next 10 T cell receptor beta chains were all read from a single sample in a study of CD8+ T cells in alopecia areata. The authors extracted RNA and reverse transcribed it into cDNA as the sequencing template. The table came from immunoSEQ multiplex PCR; TCRdb's copy has only in-frame clones and leaves some out. The sample records more than 75,000 clones, 41% being singletons. The sequencing sample was made of CD4+ T cells sorted from blood. Every receptor here comes from a human donor with alopecia areata.

This clone came up a few times. The chain couples TRBV5-5 to TRBJ2-1; the D gene is possibly TRBD2 (5 bases). The length of the CDR3 is 16 residues. CDR1 and CDR2 (germline): SGHKS, YYEKEE (reference sequence). V was shortened by 6 bases and J by 9 bases, with 25 bases between the two germline ends. CDR3 sequence: CASTSLRTGSAGEQFF. In nucleotides, the CDR3 is TGTGCCAGCACCAGTCTTAGGACGGGGAGCGCGGGTGAGCAGTTCTTC. Using reference TRBV5-5 and TRBJ2-1 for the parts outside the CDR3, the full variable domain is DAGVTQSPTHLIKTRGQQVTLRCSPISGHKSVSWYQQVLGQGPQFIFQYYEKEERGRGNFPDRFSARQFPNYSSELNVNALLLGDSALYLCASTSLRTGSAGEQFFGPGTRLTVL.

As DNA, the CDR3 is TGCGCCAGCAGCCAACGTTTTTACAATGAGCAGTTCTTC. This codes for CASSQRFYNEQFF. The chain joins TRBV4-3 to TRBJ2-1; D unclear. Germline lookup yields CDR1 LGHNA and CDR2 YSLEER. CDR3 size: 13 residues. V lost 2 bases and J lost 4, with 6 bases in between.

This clone was seen a handful of times. The rearrangement links TRBV5-1 to TRBJ2-2, with a tentative D call TRBD2 (6 bases). This CDR3 has 15 residues. Germline V gives CDR1 SGHRS, CDR2 YFSETQ. V lost 4 bases and J 4 bases, leaving 14 bases between the germline ends. CDR3 protein: CASSPRRAGTGELFF. The CDR3 DNA sequence: TGCGCCAGCAGCCCCAGGAGGGCCGGCACCGGGGAGCTGTTTTTT.

Turning to this clone: The junction and the germline gene differ at one end; a read error may be behind it. The chain couples TRBV7-8 to TRBJ1-4, with D tentatively TRBD1 (6 bases). This CDR3 comprises 14 residues. Looked up from germline, CDR1 is SGHVS and CDR2 is FQNEAQ. Here the CDR3 reads CASSSAVRTASFHF. Written as DNA, the CDR3 is TGTGCCAGCAGCTCGGCTGTGAGGACAGCCAGCTTTCATTTT.

This chain joins TRBV30 and TRBJ1-1; D is undetermined. The V gene lost 0 bases and the J gene lost 4 bases, with 9 bases spanning the gap. CDR1 is GTSNPN and CDR2 is SVGIG in the germline V gene (reference sequence). The CDR3 has 13 amino acids. CDR3 residues: CAWSVVRGTEAFF. The CDR3 nucleotides read TGTGCCTGGAGTGTAGTACGTGGCACTGAAGCTTTCTTT.

The CDR3, as DNA: TGTGCCAGCAGCGTCGCGGGGGCGAGTCAATACGAGCAGTACTTC. Amino acids: CASSVAGASQYEQYF. The V gene is TRBV9, the J gene TRBJ2-7, with D possibly TRBD2 on 7 matching bases. This CDR3 has 15 residues. Trimming shortened V by 2 bases and J by 4 bases, and 16 bases separated the two germline ends. Germline CDR1 is SGDLS and CDR2 is YYNGEE. The whole variable domain, filled in from reference TRBV9 and TRBJ2-7, reads DSGVTQTPKHLITATGQRVTLRCSPRSGDLSVYWYQQSLDQGLQFLIQYYNGEERAKGNILERFSAQQFPDLHSELNLSSLELGDSALYFCASSVAGASQYEQYFGPGTRLTVT.

The chain joins TRBV14 to TRBJ2-7; 9 bases fit TRBD1. Germline loops: CDR1 SGHDN, CDR2 FVKESK. The CDR3 has 15 amino acids. With V trimmed by 5 bases and J by 2 bases, 7 bases remained unmatched. CDR3 loop: CASSTLGTGPYEQYF. The CDR3 coding sequence is TGTGCCAGCAGCACCCTCGGGACAGGGCCCTACGAGCAGTACTTC.

This clone was detected only a few times. V and J are TRBV11-2 and TRBJ2-1, with 10 bases that match TRBD2. This CDR3 is 16 amino acids long. After removal of 6 bases from V and 3 bases from J, the junction contained 8 bases not matched to a gene. Germline V gene sequence: CDR1 SGHAT, CDR2 FQNNGV. CDR3 in DNA: TGTGCCAGCAGGCGCGTTAGCGGGGGGCTCTACAATGAGCAGTTCTTC. This sequence encodes CASRRVSGGLYNEQFF. Combining the CDR3 with reference TRBV11-2 and TRBJ2-1 gives the whole variable domain EAGVAQSPRYKIIEKRQSVAFWCNPISGHATLYWYQQILGQGPKLLIQFQNNGVVDDSQLPKDRFSAERLKGVDSTLKIQPAKLEDSAVYLCASRRVSGGLYNEQFFGPGTRLTVL.

The gene calls are TRBV11-2 and TRBJ2-2; either TRBD1 or TRBD2 may supply D (5 bases each). The CDR3 runs to 17 residues. Germline V gives CDR1 SGHAT, CDR2 FQNNGV. The V end was cut by 4 bases, the J end by 8 bases, with 23 bases between. CDR3 region: CASSSTTSVLGEGELFF. CDR3 nucleotides: TGTGCCAGCAGCTCAACGACTTCGGTTCTGGGGGAAGGGGAGCTGTTTTTT.

This clone was counted between two and nine times. The chain links TRBV30 to TRBJ1-3; D gene ambiguous. Germline-derived CDR1 and CDR2 are GTSNPN and SVGIG (reference sequence). The CDR3 runs to 14 residues. The V end was cut by 1 base, the J end by 2 bases, with 9 bases between. The CDR3 DNA is TGTGCCTGGAGTGGGCTGTGGGCTGGAAACACCATATATTTT. This encodes CAWSGLWAGNTIYF.